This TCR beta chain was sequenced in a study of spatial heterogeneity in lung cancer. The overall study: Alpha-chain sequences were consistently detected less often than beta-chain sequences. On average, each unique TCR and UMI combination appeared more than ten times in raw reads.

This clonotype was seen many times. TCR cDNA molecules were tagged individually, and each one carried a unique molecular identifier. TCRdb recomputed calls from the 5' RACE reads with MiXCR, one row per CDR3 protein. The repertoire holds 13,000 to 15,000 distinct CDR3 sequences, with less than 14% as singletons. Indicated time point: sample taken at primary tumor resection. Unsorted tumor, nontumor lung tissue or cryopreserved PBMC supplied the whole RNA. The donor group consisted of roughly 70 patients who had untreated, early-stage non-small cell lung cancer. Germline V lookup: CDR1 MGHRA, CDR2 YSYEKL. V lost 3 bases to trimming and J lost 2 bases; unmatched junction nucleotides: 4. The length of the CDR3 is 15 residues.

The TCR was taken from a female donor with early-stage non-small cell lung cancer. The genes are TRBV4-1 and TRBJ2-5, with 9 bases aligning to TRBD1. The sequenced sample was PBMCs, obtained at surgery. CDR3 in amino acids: CASSHGDRAQETQYF. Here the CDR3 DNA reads TGCGCCAGCAGCCATGGGGACAGGGCACAAGAGACCCAGTACTTC.